The present TCR beta chain was sequenced within a study of blood T cells in healthy people across ages. Sample-barcoded 5' priming and a J-beta primer mix drove a second PCR of roughly 7 to 11 cycles. Each TCR beta cDNA got a 12-nucleotide random molecular identifier. Every sample gave at least 3 million paired-end reads containing CDR3. MiXCR, run by TCRdb on the 5' RACE reads, gives a single entry per CDR3 protein. The repertoire has 650,000 to 1,000,000 distinct CDR3 sequences, more than 35% of them found once; the top ten carry 15% to 20%. Roughly 10 milliliters of peripheral blood were drawn from each donor. Each sample yielded at least 6 micrograms of PBMC total RNA. Losses at the gene ends were 3 bases for V and 5 bases for J; bases not matched to a gene: 7. CDR3 length equals 14 residues. This clonotype was picked up a small number of times.

The TCR comes from a man older than 75 in good health. The chain recombines TRBV12-3 or TRBV12-4 with TRBJ2-7, with TRBD1 matching over 7 bases. The source material was blood. The CDR3 DNA follows: TGTGCCAGCAGTTTTCTACAGGGGTCCCACGAGCAGTACTTC. It is translated as CASSFLQGSHEQYF.